The 23 T cell receptor beta chains below all came from one sample that was sequenced in a study of blood T cell repertoires in COVID-19. Produced via immunoSEQ multiplex PCR; TCRdb's table is partial and in-frame only. The table shows 30,000 to 40,000 clones, with roughly 87% occurring only once. The sequenced material came from peripheral blood. These receptors originate from a man between 60 and 75 years old with acute or convalescent COVID-19.

The gene calls are TRBV1 and TRBJ2-3; the table's D call, TRBD2, has no DNA check behind it. TRBV1 is listed as a pseudogene. The CDR3 totals 15 residues. CDR3 residues: CTSSPPSGRGVTQYF. For the CDR3, the DNA is TGCACCAGCAGCCCTCCTAGCGGGAGAGGTGTAACGCAGTATTTT.

The chain recombines TRBV27 with TRBJ2-5, with TRBD2 identical over 10 bases. V lost 3 bases, J lost 4 bases, and 2 bases stayed unmatched. CDR1 and CDR2 from the germline V gene are MNHEY and SMNVEV (reference sequence). This CDR3 contains 14 residues. The DNA of the CDR3 is TGTGCCAGCAGTTTTGCTAGCGGGAGAGAGACCCAGTACTTC. Residues: CASSFASGRETQYF.

This clone is a singleton in its sample. The chain links TRBV6-2 or TRBV6-3 to TRBJ2-1; 13 bases line up with TRBD2. The CDR3 length is 14 residues. Germline assignment: CDR1 MNHEY and CDR2 SVGEGT. J gave up 12 bases and V 4 bases, and 6 bases lay outside the gene matches. CDR3 coding DNA: TGTGCCAGCAGTTGGGGACTAGCGGGACGGGGGCAGTTCTTC. Translation gives CASSWGLAGRGQFF.

J is TRBJ2-6 and V is TRBV10-3; possible D gene TRBD2, 6 bases. This CDR3 comprises 17 residues. Trimming took 7 bases from V and 0 from J, leaving 16 bases between them. CDR1 and CDR2 from the germline V gene are ENHRY and SYGVKD. The CDR3 reads CAINREQTPSGANVLTF. The CDR3 region has the DNA TGTGCCATCAATCGGGAGCAGACCCCCTCTGGGGCCAACGTCCTGACTTTC.

The chain is built from TRBV19 and TRBJ1-1, with TRBD1 identical over 8 bases. V lost 4 bases and J lost 1; bases outside the gene matches: 17. CDR3 length: 19 amino acids. CDR1 and CDR2 (germline): LNHDA, SQIVND (reference sequence). The CDR3 reads CASSSIDQGAKAENTEAFF. The CDR3 DNA follows: TGTGCCAGTAGTAGCATTGACCAGGGGGCCAAGGCCGAGAACACTGAAGCTTTCTTT. Using reference TRBV19 and TRBJ1-1 for the parts outside the CDR3, the full variable domain is DGGITQSPKYLFRKEGQNVTLSCEQNLNHDAMYWYRQDPGQGLRLIYYSQIVNDFQKGDIAEGYSVSREKKESFPLTVTSAQKNPTAFYLCASSSIDQGAKAENTEAFFGQGTRLTVV.

V is TRBV10-3 and J is TRBJ2-2, with 13 bases aligning to TRBD2. Germline lookup yields CDR1 ENHRY and CDR2 SYGVKD. The junction had 17 bases not matched to a gene; V was cut back by 4 bases and J by 9 bases. The length of the CDR3 is 19 residues. As DNA, the CDR3 is TGTGCCATCAGTGCTCGGACTAGCGGGAGCTCCTCCCCGGTTCGGGAGCTGTTTTTT. Translating it yields CAISARTSGSSSPVRELFF.

The gene calls are TRBV10-2 and TRBJ2-1, with TRBD1 matching 10 bases. J gave up 5 bases and V 6 bases, and 4 bases lay outside the gene matches. CDR3 length equals 14 residues. Germline CDR1 reads WSHSY; CDR2 reads SAAADI. DNA for the CDR3: TGCGCCAGCAGACGTGGACAGGGGGACAATGAGCAGTTCTTC. It translates to CASRRGQGDNEQFF.

In DNA form, the CDR3 reads TGTGCCAGCAGCTCGACCGGGACAACGAACACTGAAGCTTTCTTT. It yields the protein CASSSTGTTNTEAFF. This chain uses TRBV9 with TRBJ1-1; D perhaps matches TRBD1 (6 bases). The V gene's germline CDR1 is SGDLS and CDR2 YYNGEE. Trimming removed 4 bases from V and 1 base from J, with 14 bases in between. This CDR3 spans 15 amino acids. Using reference TRBV9 and TRBJ1-1 for the parts outside the CDR3, the full variable domain is DSGVTQTPKHLITATGQRVTLRCSPRSGDLSVYWYQQSLDQGLQFLIQYYNGEERAKGNILERFSAQQFPDLHSELNLSSLELGDSALYFCASSSTGTTNTEAFFGQGTRLTVV.

The table lists this clone with a few counts. V usage is TRBV5-4 and J usage is TRBJ2-7; 10 bases agree with TRBD2. CDR3 length equals 14 residues. The J segment lost 9 bases and the V segment lost 3 bases, leaving 9 bases of the junction unmatched. The germline V gene has CDR1 SGHNT and CDR2 YYREEE (reference sequence). CDR3 coding DNA: TGTGCCAGCAGCTCGAAAGGGACTAGCGAAACGCAGTACTTC. It is translated as CASSSKGTSETQYF.

The genes are TRBV6-5 and TRBJ2-1; D not certain. Deletions cut 3 bases from V and 6 bases from J, with 15 bases between. The germline V gene encodes CDR1 MNHEY and CDR2 SVGAGI. The CDR3 covers 15 residues. CDR3 nucleotide sequence: TGTGCCAGCAGTTATCGTACGGGTCGTCTCAATGAGCAGTTCTTC. Translating gives CASSYRTGRLNEQFF.

This clone was seen only once. In the same sample, other DNA sequences code for this CDR3. The chain carries TRBV5-1 and TRBJ2-5; 13 bases are shared with TRBD2. Unmatched junction bases numbered 1, after V lost 0 bases and J lost 5 bases. Germline V gene data show CDR1 as SGHRS and CDR2 as YFSETQ. The CDR3 extends over 15 amino acids. The CDR3 nucleotides are TGCGCCAGCAGCTTGGGACTAGCGGGAGGTGAGACCCAGTACTTC. Amino acid sequence: CASSLGLAGGETQYF.

This clone was observed once. The V call is TRBV11-2, the J call TRBJ2-3; D is possibly TRBD2 (6 bases). Germline CDR1 and CDR2: SGHAT and FQNNGV. The CDR3 loop spans 16 amino acids. Trimming shortened V by 3 bases and J by 6 bases, and 19 bases separated the two germline ends. This chain's CDR3 is CASSLRWRGTGDTQYF. The DNA for the CDR3 is TGTGCCAGCAGCTTGCGATGGAGGGGCACGGGGGATACGCAGTATTTT.

The J gene is TRBJ2-5, the V gene TRBV24-1, with a tentative D call TRBD2 (5 bases). In germline, CDR1 is KGHDR, CDR2 SFDVKD. Trimming pared 7 bases from V and 4 bases from J, leaving 6 bases between. The CDR3 contains 11 residues. The chain's CDR3 is CATRDSETQYF. CDR3 bases: TGTGCCACCAGGGACTCAGAGACCCAGTACTTC.

The chain recombines TRBV12-5 with TRBJ2-3; 12 bases are shared with TRBD1. Per germline, CDR1 LGHNT and CDR2 FRNRAP. The V segment lost 5 bases and the J segment 3 bases; nucleotides outside the gene matches: 18. The CDR3 has 20 amino acids. The CDR3 here is CASGIGRSRDRGRLTDTQYF. The DNA of the CDR3 is TGTGCTAGTGGTATTGGCCGTAGCCGGGACAGGGGGCGCTTAACAGATACGCAGTATTTT.

The V gene is TRBV2, the J gene TRBJ1-5; a possible D gene is TRBD1 (5 bases). This CDR3 has 15 residues. The V and J ends lost 4 bases and 0 bases respectively, with 10 bases between them. The germline V gene encodes CDR1 SNHLY and CDR2 FYNNEI. CDR3 residues: CASSGQLNSNQPQHF. The CDR3 DNA follows: TGTGCCAGCAGTGGACAGCTAAATAGCAATCAGCCCCAGCATTTT. The variable domain in full, completed from reference TRBV2 and TRBJ1-5, reads EPEVTQTPSHQVTQMGQEVILRCVPISNHLYFYWYRQILGQKVEFLVSFYNNEISEKSEIFDDQFSVERPDGSNFTLKIRSTKLEDSAMYFCASSGQLNSNQPQHFGDGTRLSIL.

Only a few counts were recorded for this clone. The CDR3 region has the DNA TGTGCCAGCAGCTTCGGACAGGGCAGGGCCGGGGAGCTGTTTTTT. Its protein product is CASSFGQGRAGELFF. The chain combines TRBV7-9 with TRBJ2-2, with 8 bases identical to TRBD1. Germline loops: CDR1 SEHNR, CDR2 FQNEAQ (reference sequence). The J segment lost 6 bases and the V segment lost 3 bases, leaving 6 bases of the junction unmatched. This CDR3 spans 15 amino acids. Full variable domain (outside the CDR3, taken from reference TRBV7-9 and TRBJ2-2): DTGVSQNPRHKITKRGQNVTFRCDPISEHNRLYWYRQTLGQGPEFLTYFQNEAQLEKSRLLSDRFSAERPKGSFSTLEIQRTEQGDSAMYLCASSFGQGRAGELFFGEGSRLTVL.

The chain couples TRBV6-5 to TRBJ1-2, with 7 bases lining up with TRBD1. The V gene's germline CDR1 is MNHEY and CDR2 SVGAGI. V lost 6 bases to trimming and J lost 3 bases; unmatched junction nucleotides: 4. There are 13 residues in the CDR3. The CDR3, as DNA: TGTGCCAGCAGGTCAGGACAGGACTATGGCTACACCTTC. It translates to CASRSGQDYGYTF.

The gene calls are TRBV27 and TRBJ1-1; no firm D call. The CDR3 is made up of 15 amino acids. Per germline, CDR1 MNHEY and CDR2 SMNVEV (reference sequence). V lost 5 bases to trimming and J lost 4 bases, with 17 bases between them. CDR3 DNA sequence: TGTGCCAGCAGTCCACGTGGAGGGTCGGGCACTGAAGCTTTCTTT. It yields the protein CASSPRGGSGTEAFF.

This clone was found a few times. V usage is TRBV5-1 and J usage is TRBJ2-1, with D maybe TRBD1 (5 bases). V shed 3 bases and J shed 3 bases, with 7 bases lying between them. CDR3 length: 13 amino acids. Germline lookup yields CDR1 SGHRS and CDR2 YFSETQ. CDR3 protein: CASSSDSYNEQFF. The DNA of the CDR3 is TGCGCCAGCAGCTCCGACAGCTACAATGAGCAGTTCTTC.

The chain carries TRBV11-1 and TRBJ2-4; 8 bases are a match to TRBD1. CDR3 size: 16 residues. Germline V lookup: CDR1 SGHAT, CDR2 FQDESV (reference sequence). V shed 2 bases, J shed 6 bases, and the junction held 9 bases outside the gene matches. CDR3 amino acids: CASSLMAGGMVNIQYF. For the CDR3, the DNA is TGTGCCAGCAGCTTAATGGCAGGGGGCATGGTAAACATTCAGTACTTC.

The chain carries TRBV19 and TRBJ1-2; no definite D call. Trimming left V 3 bases short and J 5 bases short, with 10 bases between. Looked up from germline, CDR1 is LNHDA and CDR2 is SQIVND (reference sequence). The CDR3 extends over 13 amino acids. This chain's CDR3 is CASSIGTDYGYTF. The CDR3 nucleotides are TGTGCCAGTAGTATTGGAACAGATTATGGCTACACCTTC.

The CDR3 sequence is CASSLDGRGEQFF. CDR3 DNA sequence: TGTGCCAGCAGCCTAGATGGCCGCGGTGAGCAGTTCTTC. The chain links TRBV12-3 or TRBV12-4 to TRBJ2-1; D is undetermined. V was pared by 6 bases and J by 9 bases, with 15 bases between. CDR3 length: 13 amino acids.

V is TRBV10-1 and J is TRBJ1-6, with 9 bases identical to TRBD1. V lost 5 bases and J lost 5; bases outside the gene matches: 10. There are 17 residues in the CDR3. Germline lookup yields CDR1 WNHNN and CDR2 SYGVQD (reference sequence). This chain's CDR3 is CASSNPLRTGDNSPLHF. As DNA, the CDR3 is TGCGCCAGCAGTAACCCTCTCCGGACAGGGGATAATTCACCCCTCCACTTT.